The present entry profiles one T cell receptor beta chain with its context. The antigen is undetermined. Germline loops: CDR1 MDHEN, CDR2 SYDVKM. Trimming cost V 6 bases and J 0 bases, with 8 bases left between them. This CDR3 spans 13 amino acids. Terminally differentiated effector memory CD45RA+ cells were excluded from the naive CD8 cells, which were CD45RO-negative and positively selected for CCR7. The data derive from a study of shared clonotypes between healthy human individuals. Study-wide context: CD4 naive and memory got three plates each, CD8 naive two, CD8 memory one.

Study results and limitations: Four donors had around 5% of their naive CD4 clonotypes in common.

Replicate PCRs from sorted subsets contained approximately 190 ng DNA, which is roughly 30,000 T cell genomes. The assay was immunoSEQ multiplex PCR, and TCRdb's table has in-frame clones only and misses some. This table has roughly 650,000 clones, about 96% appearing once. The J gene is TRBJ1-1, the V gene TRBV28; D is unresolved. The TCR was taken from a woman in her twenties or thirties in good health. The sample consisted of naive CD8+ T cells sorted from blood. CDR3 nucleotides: TGTGCCAGCAGGCCCGTGATGAACACTGAAGCTTTCTTT. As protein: CASRPVMNTEAFF. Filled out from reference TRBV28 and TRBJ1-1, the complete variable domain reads DVKVTQSSRYLVKRTGEKVFLECVQDMDHENMFWYRQDPGLGLRLIYFSYDVKMKEKGDIPEGYSVSREKKERFSLILESASTNQTSMYLCASRPVMNTEAFFGQGTRLTVV.